This T cell receptor beta chain derives from a study of blood T cell repertoires in COVID-19. Researchers sorted participants into cohorts using their self-reported clinical history. Clones were sequenced by immunoSEQ multiplex PCR, and TCRdb holds only the in-frame ones, with some missing. The sample consists of some 270,000 clones, around 89% of them appearing once. Germline loops: CDR1 SEHNR, CDR2 FQNEAQ (reference sequence). This CDR3 comprises 14 residues. The V end lost 1 base, the J end lost 11 bases, and 14 bases lay between the germline ends. This chain uses TRBV7-9 with TRBJ1-4, with D possibly TRBD1 on 5 matching bases. This clonotype was sampled from a woman aged 25 to 39 with acute COVID-19. Sequencing was done on a sample of PBMCs or T cells enriched from blood (not recorded which). CDR3 sequence: CASSLVQAEGKLFF. DNA for the CDR3: TGTGCCAGCAGCTTAGTGCAGGCGGAGGGGAAACTGTTTTTT.